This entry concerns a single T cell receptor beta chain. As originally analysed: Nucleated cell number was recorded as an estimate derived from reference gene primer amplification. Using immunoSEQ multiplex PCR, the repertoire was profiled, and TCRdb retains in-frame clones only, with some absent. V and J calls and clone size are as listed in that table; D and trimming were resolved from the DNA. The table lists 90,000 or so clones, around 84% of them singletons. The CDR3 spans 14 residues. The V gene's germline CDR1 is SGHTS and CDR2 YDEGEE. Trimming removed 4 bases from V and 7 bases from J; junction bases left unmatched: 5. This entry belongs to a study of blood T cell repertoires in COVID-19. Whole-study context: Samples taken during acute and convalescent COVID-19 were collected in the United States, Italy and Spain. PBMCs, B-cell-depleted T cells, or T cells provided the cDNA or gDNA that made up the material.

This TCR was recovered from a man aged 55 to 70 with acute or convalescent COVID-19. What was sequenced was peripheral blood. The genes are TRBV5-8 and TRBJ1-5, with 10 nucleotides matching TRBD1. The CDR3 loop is CASSRSGQGQPQHF. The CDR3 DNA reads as TGTGCCAGCAGCAGGTCGGGACAGGGGCAGCCCCAGCATTTT.